These 13 T cell receptor beta chains were sequenced from one sample in a study of blood T cell repertoires in COVID-19 (dated by TCRdb to 2018 to 2021). Libraries were built with the immunoSEQ multiplex PCR assay. TCRdb limited this immuneACCESS table to in-frame rearrangements with V and J called. A share of clones is missing; checked studies link under half to unresolved V genes, and the rest is unexplained. Present in this sample are fewer than 150,000 clones, around three quarters of which were seen just once. Around 5.9% of the sample lies in the top ten. Sequencing used peripheral blood. The receptors originated from a man in his sixties or seventies with acute or convalescent COVID-19.

This chain links TRBV15 with TRBJ2-3, with 11 bases matching TRBD1. This CDR3 has 18 residues. The V segment lost 7 bases and the J segment 1 base; nucleotides outside the gene matches: 13. Germline V gene sequence: CDR1 LNHNV, CDR2 YYDKDF (reference sequence). CDR3 DNA: TGTGCCACCAAATTGCGTGGACAGGGGGCGCGTGGCACAGATACGCAGTATTTT. Its protein is CATKLRGQGARGTDTQYF.

The J gene is TRBJ1-6, the V gene TRBV5-1; TRBD1 matches at 9 bases. V was pared by 0 bases and J by 6 bases, with 1 base of the junction left unmatched. The CDR3 covers 15 residues. CDR1 and CDR2 (germline): SGHRS, YFSETQ. The CDR3 bases are TGCGCCAGCAGCTTGGAGACAGGGGGTAATTCACCCCTCCACTTT. Amino acid sequence: CASSLETGGNSPLHF.

The genes are TRBV4-3 and TRBJ1-5; D is unresolved. This CDR3 is 15 amino acids long. The ends were cut back, 2 bases at V and 2 bases at J, with 10 bases in the middle. The germline V gene encodes CDR1 LGHNA and CDR2 YSLEER. CDR3 region: CASSQFSGGNQPQHF. CDR3 nucleotide sequence: TGCGCCAGCAGCCAATTCTCCGGGGGCAATCAGCCCCAGCATTTT.

The chain uses TRBV11-3 and TRBJ1-5, with D possibly being TRBD1 (6 bases). This CDR3 has 15 amino acids. The germline V gene encodes CDR1 SGHNT and CDR2 YENEEA. Trimming took off 7 bases at V and 3 bases at J, with 16 bases between the two ends. The CDR3 reads CASIEQGPSNQPQHF. In DNA, the CDR3 is TGTGCCAGCATCGAACAGGGACCTTCCAATCAGCCCCAGCATTTT.

In regard to this clone: The sample holds other DNA sequences that translate to the same CDR3. The CDR3 sequence: CASSQGGLAGSYNEQFF. As DNA, the CDR3 is TGTGCCAGCAGCCAAGGTGGACTAGCGGGATCCTACAATGAGCAGTTCTTC. The J gene is TRBJ2-1, the V gene TRBV3-1 (or the pseudogene TRBV3-2), with 12 bases aligning to TRBD2. The CDR3 length is 17 residues. J gave up 1 base and V 1 base, and 2 bases lay outside the gene matches. Germline V lookup: CDR1 LGHDT, CDR2 YNNKEL (reference sequence).

J is TRBJ1-1 and V is TRBV5-1, with a weak D call TRBD1 (6 bases). The CDR3 contains 16 residues. V was pared by 4 bases and J by 0 bases, with 16 bases between. The germline gives CDR1 SGHRS, CDR2 YFSETQ. This CDR3 is CASSHFGGRMNTEAFF. DNA for the CDR3: TGCGCCAGCAGCCACTTTGGGGGCAGGATGAACACTGAAGCTTTCTTT. The variable domain in full, completed from reference TRBV5-1 and TRBJ1-1, reads KAGVTQTPRYLIKTRGQQVTLSCSPISGHRSVSWYQQTPGQGLQFLFEYFSETQRNKGNFPGRFSGRQFSNSRSEMNVSTLELGDSALYLCASSHFGGRMNTEAFFGQGTRLTVV.

This rearrangement joins TRBV6-5 to TRBJ1-1; perhaps TRBD1 as D (6 bases). The germline CDR1 and CDR2 sequences are MNHEY and SVGAGI. CDR3 length: 15 residues. V gave up 6 bases and J gave up 3 bases, with 17 bases separating them. The CDR3 loop is CASRDYRVVDTEAFF. CDR3 nucleotides: TGTGCCAGCAGGGATTACAGGGTAGTAGACACTGAAGCTTTCTTT.

The V and J genes are TRBV7-2 and TRBJ2-1; D may be TRBD2 (6 bases). There are 13 residues in the CDR3. Trimming took 5 bases from V and 8 from J, leaving 13 bases between them. Germline V gives CDR1 SGHTA, CDR2 FQGNSA. The CDR3 region has the DNA TGTGCCAGCAGCCCCAGGAGGGAGCATGAGCAGTTCTTC. As protein: CASSPRREHEQFF. The full variable domain, with the rest looked up from reference TRBV7-2 and TRBJ2-1, is GAGVSQSPSNKVTEKGKDVELRCDPISGHTALYWYRQSLGQGLEFLIYFQGNSAPDKSGLPSDRFSAERTGGSVSTLTIQRTQQEDSAVYLCASSPRREHEQFFGPGTRLTVL.

The rearrangement uses TRBV15 and TRBJ2-1, with 9 bases lining up with TRBD1. The germline gives CDR1 LNHNV, CDR2 YYDKDF (reference sequence). The J segment lost 6 bases and the V segment lost 1 base, leaving 7 bases of the junction unmatched. The CDR3 is 16 amino acids. CDR3 sequence (DNA): TGTGCCACCAGCAGAGGGCTTGGACAGGGGTTCAATGAGCAGTTCTTC. As protein: CATSRGLGQGFNEQFF.

This chain links TRBV9 with TRBJ2-1; unclear D gene. The CDR3 covers 14 residues. The V end was cut by 4 bases, the J end by 9 bases, with 17 bases between. Germline CDR1 and CDR2: SGDLS and YYNGEE. This chain's CDR3 is CASSLTSGNGEQFF. CDR3 bases: TGTGCCAGCAGCCTAACCTCGGGTAACGGTGAGCAGTTCTTC.

The chain employs TRBV9 and TRBJ1-4; D might be TRBD1 (6 bases). The CDR3 totals 15 residues. Between the trimmed V and J ends, which lost 1 base and 7 bases, there was a span of 14 bases. The germline CDR1 and CDR2 sequences are SGDLS and YYNGEE. The CDR3 DNA reads TGTGCCAGCAGCGTATTCCGGGACAACCCTGAAAAACTGTTTTTT. The encoded protein is CASSVFRDNPEKLFF.

The V gene is TRBV5-1, the J gene TRBJ2-2; D may be TRBD1 (5 bases). V gave up 1 base and J gave up 2 bases, with 12 bases separating them. Looked up from germline, CDR1 is SGHRS and CDR2 is YFSETQ. The CDR3 loop spans 16 amino acids. In nucleotides, the CDR3 is TGCGCCAGCAGCTTGTTGGGGCAGGTTAACACCGGGGAGCTGTTTTTT. Translation: CASSLLGQVNTGELFF.

V usage is TRBV19 and J usage is TRBJ1-4; D might be TRBD1 (5 bases). The CDR3 consists of 14 residues. The V end was cut by 0 bases, the J end by 8 bases, with 10 bases between. Germline loops: CDR1 LNHDA, CDR2 SQIVND (reference sequence). The CDR3 region is CASSIDWQGEKLFF. As DNA, the CDR3 is TGTGCCAGTAGTATAGATTGGCAGGGAGAAAAACTGTTTTTT.